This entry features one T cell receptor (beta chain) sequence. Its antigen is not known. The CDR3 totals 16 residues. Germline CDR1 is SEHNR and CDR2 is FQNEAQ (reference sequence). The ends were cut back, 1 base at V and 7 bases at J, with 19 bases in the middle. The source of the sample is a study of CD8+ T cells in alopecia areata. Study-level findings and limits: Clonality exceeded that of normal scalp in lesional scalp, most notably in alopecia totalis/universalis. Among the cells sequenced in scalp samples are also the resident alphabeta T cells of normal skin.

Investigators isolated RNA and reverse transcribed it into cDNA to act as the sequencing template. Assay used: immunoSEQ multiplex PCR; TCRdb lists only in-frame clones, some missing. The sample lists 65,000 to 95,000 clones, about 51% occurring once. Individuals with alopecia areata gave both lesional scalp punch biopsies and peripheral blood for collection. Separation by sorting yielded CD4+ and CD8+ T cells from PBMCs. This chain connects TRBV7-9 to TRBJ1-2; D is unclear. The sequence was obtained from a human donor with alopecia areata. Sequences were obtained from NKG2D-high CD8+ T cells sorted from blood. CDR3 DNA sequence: TGTGCCAGCAGCTTAGAAGGAGCGAGTGGGGTATTTGGCTACACCTTC. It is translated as CASSLEGASGVFGYTF.